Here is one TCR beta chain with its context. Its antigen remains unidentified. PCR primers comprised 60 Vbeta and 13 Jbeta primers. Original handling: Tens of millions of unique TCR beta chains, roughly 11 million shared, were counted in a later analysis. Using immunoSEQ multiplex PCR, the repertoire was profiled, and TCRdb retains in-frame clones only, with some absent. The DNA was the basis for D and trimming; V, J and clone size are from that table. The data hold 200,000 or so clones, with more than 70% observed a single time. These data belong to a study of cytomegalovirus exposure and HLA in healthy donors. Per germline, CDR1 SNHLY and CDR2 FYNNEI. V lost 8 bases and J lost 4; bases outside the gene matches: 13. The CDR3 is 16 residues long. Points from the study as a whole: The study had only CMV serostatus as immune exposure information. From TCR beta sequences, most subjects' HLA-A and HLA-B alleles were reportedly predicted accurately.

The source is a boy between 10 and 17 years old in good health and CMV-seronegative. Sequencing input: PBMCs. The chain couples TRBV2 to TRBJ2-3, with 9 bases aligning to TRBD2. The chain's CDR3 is CASCGDSGRPADTQYF. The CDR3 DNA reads TGTGCCAGCTGCGGGGACAGCGGGAGGCCCGCAGATACGCAGTATTTT.